Listed here are 16 T cell receptor beta chains from one sample, sequenced in a study of technical replicates of blood from a few donors. Some clones are missing from TCRdb's copy, which holds only in-frame ones; the method was immunoSEQ multiplex PCR. The sample shows around 57,000 clones, around 95% of them seen only once. Source material: T cells isolated from PBMCs. The origin of the receptors is a human donor in good health.

For the CDR3, the DNA is TGTGCCAGCACGGGGTACGAGAAGCAGTACTTC. It is translated as CASTGYEKQYF. V usage is TRBV6-5 and J usage is TRBJ2-7; possibly TRBD2 for D (5 bases). Per germline, CDR1 MNHEY and CDR2 SVGAGI. This CDR3 is 11 amino acids long. The V end lost 7 bases, the J end lost 8 bases, and 12 bases lay between the germline ends.

The genes are TRBV9 and TRBJ1-1; the D gene is possibly TRBD1 (6 bases). From germline, CDR1 is SGDLS and CDR2 YYNGEE. This CDR3 spans 12 amino acids. Trimming shortened V by 3 bases and J by 8 bases, and 11 bases separated the two germline ends. CDR3 in amino acids: CASSAYRDEAFF. Here the CDR3 DNA reads TGTGCCAGCAGCGCTTACAGGGACGAAGCTTTCTTT.

The chain links TRBV14 to TRBJ1-2; no definite D call. In germline, CDR1 is SGHDN, CDR2 FVKESK. Trimming cost V 1 base and J 8 bases, with 20 bases left between them. The CDR3 has 16 amino acids. CDR3 loop: CASSQGSAWTGSGYTF. The CDR3 DNA reads as TGTGCCAGCAGCCAAGGGTCCGCCTGGACGGGGTCCGGCTACACCTTC. Filled out from reference TRBV14 and TRBJ1-2, the complete variable domain reads EAGVTQFPSHSVIEKGQTVTLRCDPISGHDNLYWYRRVMGKEIKFLLHFVKESKQDESGMPNNRFLAERTGGTYSTLKVQPAELEDSGVYFCASSQGSAWTGSGYTFGSGTRLTVV.

This chain connects TRBV28 to TRBJ1-5; D remains ambiguous. The V end was cut by 4 bases, the J end by 5 bases, with 6 bases between. The CDR3 has 12 amino acids. The germline CDR1 and CDR2 sequences are MDHEN and SYDVKM. The CDR3 DNA sequence: TGTGCCAGCAGTTCGAGGGATCAGCCCCAGCATTTT. It is translated as CASSSRDQPQHF.

The chain couples TRBV28 to TRBJ2-1; D is possibly TRBD2 (5 bases). Trimming took 3 bases from V and 8 from J, leaving 11 bases between them. Germline-derived CDR1 and CDR2 are MDHEN and SYDVKM. The CDR3 consists of 13 residues. The CDR3 loop is CASSFGSGDEQFF. The CDR3, as DNA: TGTGCCAGCAGTTTTGGTTCCGGGGATGAGCAGTTCTTC.

The chain links TRBV10-3 to TRBJ2-7; 10 bases agree with TRBD1. V lost 7 bases and J lost 1; bases outside the gene matches: 16. Germline loops: CDR1 ENHRY, CDR2 SYGVKD. This CDR3 has 18 amino acids. CDR3 residues: CAIKKGQGPNQDSYEQYF. CDR3 coding DNA: TGTGCCATCAAGAAGGGACAGGGGCCCAACCAAGATTCCTACGAGCAGTACTTC.

The J gene is TRBJ2-5, the V gene TRBV7-9, with 9 bases aligning to TRBD2. V lost 1 base, J lost 4 bases, and 4 bases stayed unmatched. The CDR3 has 15 amino acids. Germline CDR1 is SEHNR and CDR2 is FQNEAQ (reference sequence). This CDR3 reads CASSLDSGSVETQYF. DNA for the CDR3: TGTGCCAGCAGCTTAGATAGCGGGAGTGTAGAGACCCAGTACTTC.

The chain recombines TRBV5-4 with TRBJ1-1; no firm D call. The V gene lost 4 bases and the J gene lost 3 bases, with 13 bases spanning the gap. Looked up from germline, CDR1 is SGHNT and CDR2 is YYREEE (reference sequence). This CDR3 comprises 14 residues. The DNA for the CDR3 is TGTGCCAGCAGCCTAGGGAGGGAGGACACTGAAGCTTTCTTT. Protein product: CASSLGREDTEAFF.

This clone has a single count. The chain is built from TRBV11-3 and TRBJ1-1; 8 positions match TRBD1. Per germline, CDR1 SGHNT and CDR2 YENEEA. This CDR3 has 16 residues. With 3 bases clipped from V and 2 bases from J, the junction kept 8 bases outside the gene matches. The DNA of the CDR3 is TGTGCCAGCAGCTTTGCCGGGACAGGAATAAACACTGAAGCTTTCTTT. Amino acids: CASSFAGTGINTEAFF.

The V gene is TRBV10-2, the J gene TRBJ1-1; no firm D call. Germline CDR1 WSHSY, CDR2 SAAADI. Trimming stripped 5 bases from V and 10 bases from J, with 14 bases between. This CDR3 is 12 amino acids long. The CDR3 here is CASSSGSTGAFF. The CDR3 DNA follows: TGCGCCAGCAGTTCTGGGAGCACGGGAGCTTTCTTT.

J is TRBJ2-1 and V is TRBV6-5, with D tentatively TRBD2 (6 bases). CDR3 length equals 15 residues. The germline V and J ends were trimmed by 2 bases and 5 bases, with 13 bases remaining between them. Germline CDR1 and CDR2: MNHEY and SVGAGI. CDR3 in DNA: TGTGCCAGCAGTTACCAGGGACTGGCAAACAATGAGCAGTTCTTC. Translated, it gives CASSYQGLANNEQFF.

The chain couples TRBV6-5 to TRBJ1-1; D is possibly TRBD1 (5 bases). This CDR3 spans 14 amino acids. V gave up 8 bases and J gave up 1 base, with 14 bases separating them. CDR1 MNHEY and CDR2 SVGAGI come from the germline V gene. The CDR3 coding sequence is TGTGCCAGCCAAGGGGAAGACTGGAACACTGAAGCTTTCTTT. Amino acid sequence: CASQGEDWNTEAFF.

The J gene is TRBJ2-1, the V gene TRBV28; D ambiguous. V dropped 4 bases and J dropped 13 bases, with 17 bases sitting between them. This CDR3 is 13 amino acids long. Germline assignment: CDR1 MDHEN and CDR2 SYDVKM. The CDR3 here is CASSSTANHGQFF. The CDR3 DNA is TGTGCCAGCAGTTCCACAGCTAACCATGGTCAGTTCTTC. The variable domain in full, completed from reference TRBV28 and TRBJ2-1, reads DVKVTQSSRYLVKRTGEKVFLECVQDMDHENMFWYRQDPGLGLRLIYFSYDVKMKEKGDIPEGYSVSREKKERFSLILESASTNQTSMYLCASSSTANHGQFFGPGTRLTVL.

The chain has TRBV7-2 and TRBJ2-3; D is undetermined. Germline-derived CDR1 and CDR2 are SGHTA and FQGNSA. The CDR3 is 13 amino acids. V lost 3 bases and J 6 bases, leaving 10 bases between the germline ends. The CDR3 region has the DNA TGTGCCAGCAGCTTCTTCCTTATGGATACGCAGTATTTT. This encodes CASSFFLMDTQYF.

The table lists this clone with a few counts. The chain combines TRBV6-5 with TRBJ1-5, with a possible D match to TRBD1 (5 bases). Trimming took 5 bases from V and 0 from J, leaving 11 bases between them. This CDR3 is built from 15 residues. Germline V gives CDR1 MNHEY, CDR2 SVGAGI. The CDR3 nucleotides read TGTGCCAGCAGTACCGGTGACAGTAGCAATCAGCCCCAGCATTTT. This encodes CASSTGDSSNQPQHF.

V usage is TRBV7-9 and J usage is TRBJ1-2; the D gene is possibly TRBD1 (6 bases). The CDR3 extends over 14 amino acids. Trimming left V 5 bases short and J 4 bases short, with 14 bases between. Germline values: CDR1 SEHNR, CDR2 FQNEAQ (reference sequence). Here the CDR3 DNA reads TGTGCCAGCAGCCCTACAGGGAGGGGCTATGGCTACACCTTC. Residues: CASSPTGRGYGYTF.